This T cell receptor beta chain was recovered during a study of blood T cell repertoires in COVID-19. Study details: The study drew acute and convalescent COVID-19 samples from the United States, Italy and Spain.

In the source study's methods: Amplification of reference gene primers provided the estimated nucleated cell counts. TCRdb keeps only in-frame clones here, not all; method: immunoSEQ multiplex PCR. The V and J calls and clone size are taken from that table; D and trimming were inferred from the DNA. The sample lists a few hundred thousand clones, roughly nine tenths occurring once. The V gene lost 4 bases and the J gene lost 4 bases, with 14 bases spanning the gap. Germline assignment: CDR1 SGHRS and CDR2 YFSETQ. The CDR3 runs 15 residues. Participants spanned ages about 18 to 89 years and resided in 20 to 30 US areas.

This chain links TRBV5-1 with TRBJ1-4, with D possibly being TRBD1 (5 bases). The sample taken for sequencing was PBMCs or T cells enriched from blood (not recorded which). This sequence originates from a woman aged 40 to 50 who had been exposed to COVID-19. The chain's CDR3 is CASSLGRQLNEKLFF. The CDR3 DNA follows: TGCGCCAGCAGCCTGGGGCGGCAACTTAATGAAAAACTGTTTTTT. The variable domain in full, completed from reference TRBV5-1 and TRBJ1-4, reads KAGVTQTPRYLIKTRGQQVTLSCSPISGHRSVSWYQQTPGQGLQFLFEYFSETQRNKGNFPGRFSGRQFSNSRSEMNVSTLELGDSALYLCASSLGRQLNEKLFFGSGTQLSVL.